This TCR beta chain was recorded in a study of blood T cell repertoires in COVID-19. In the original workflow: The authors estimated nucleated cell counts from reference gene primer amplification. TCRdb's copy holds only in-frame clones and misses some; the assay was immunoSEQ multiplex PCR. The V and J calls and clone size were taken over from that table, and D and trimming were inferred from the DNA. The table includes under 75,000 clones, about 90% detected once. V was clipped by 0 bases and J by 5 bases, with 28 bases between them. The CDR3 is 20 residues long. The V gene's germline CDR1 is MGHRA and CDR2 YSYEKL.

The TCR originated in a human donor in a cohort sampled during active COVID-19. Sequencing was done on a sample of peripheral blood. The rearrangement joins TRBV4-1 to TRBJ1-2; tentative D call: TRBD1 (5 bases). The DNA for the CDR3 is TGCGCCAGCAGCCAAGAAATGGGGTATTCCCGAAAGAGGACAAAATATGGCTACACCTTC. This codes for CASSQEMGYSRKRTKYGYTF.